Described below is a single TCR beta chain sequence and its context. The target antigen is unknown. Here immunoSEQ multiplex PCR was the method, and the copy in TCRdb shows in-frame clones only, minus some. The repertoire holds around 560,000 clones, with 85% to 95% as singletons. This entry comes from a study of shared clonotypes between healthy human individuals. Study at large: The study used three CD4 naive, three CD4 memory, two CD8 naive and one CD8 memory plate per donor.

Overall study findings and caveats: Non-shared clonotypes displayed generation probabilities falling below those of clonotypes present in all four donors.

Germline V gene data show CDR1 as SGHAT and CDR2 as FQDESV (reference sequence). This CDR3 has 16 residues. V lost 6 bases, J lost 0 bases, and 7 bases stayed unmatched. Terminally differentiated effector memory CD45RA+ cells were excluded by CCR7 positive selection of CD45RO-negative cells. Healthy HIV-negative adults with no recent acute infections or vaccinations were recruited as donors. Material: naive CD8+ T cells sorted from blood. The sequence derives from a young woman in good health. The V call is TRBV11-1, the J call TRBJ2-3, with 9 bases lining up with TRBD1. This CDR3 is CASSTRQGGSTDTQYF. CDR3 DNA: TGTGCCAGCAGTACTAGACAGGGGGGGAGCACAGATACGCAGTATTTT.